This T cell receptor beta chain was retrieved from a study of T cell changes during pregnancy in multiple sclerosis. The CDR3 runs to 12 residues. Germline CDR1 SGDLS, CDR2 YYNGEE. The ends were cut back, 0 bases at V and 8 bases at J, with 8 bases in the middle. Clones were read by immunoSEQ multiplex PCR, and TCRdb kept only the in-frame ones, dropping some. This table holds tens of thousands of clones, just over 90% found once. The genes are TRBV9 and TRBJ1-2; D ambiguous. Sequenced here: CD8+ T cells from peripheral blood mononuclear cells, sampled in the first trimester of pregnancy. The TCR sequence derives from a female donor with multiple sclerosis, enrolled in a pregnancy study. The CDR3: CASSVGGGGYTF. The CDR3, as DNA: TGTGCCAGCAGCGTAGGTGGAGGAGGCTACACCTTC.